These T cell receptor beta chains were read from a single sample in a study of cytomegalovirus exposure and HLA in healthy donors. Libraries were prepared by immunoSEQ multiplex PCR; TCRdb keeps only in-frame clonotypes and omits some of them. Of about 130,000 clones in the sample, 85% to 90% were seen once. Source material: PBMCs. Receptors originate from a man aged 25-40 years in good health and CMV-seronegative. CDR3s include the opening cysteine and the closing phenylalanine or tryptophan. The order of the fields is J gene, D gene, V gene, CDR3 length, clone size, CDR3 DNA, CDR3 protein. A D gene is named only where the DNA matches it firmly. Rows may omit the clone size; those that give it use once, few, many or a size class.

J gene: TRBJ2-1; D gene: NA; V gene: TRBV4-1; CDR3 length: 12; clone size: NA; CDR3 DNA: TGCGCCAGCAGCCCTCCTGGGGAGGAGCAGTTCTTC; CDR3 protein: CASSPPGEEQFF
J gene: TRBJ1-2; D gene: NA; V gene: TRBV6-5; CDR3 length: 13; clone size: NA; CDR3 DNA: TGTGCCAGCAGGATGGCGGGAGTCTATGGCTACACCTTC; CDR3 protein: CASRMAGVYGYTF
J gene: TRBJ2-3; D gene: NA; V gene: TRBV5-1; CDR3 length: 14; clone size: once; CDR3 DNA: TGCGCCAGCAGCCCGGGACTTAGCACAGATACGCAGTATTTT; CDR3 protein: CASSPGLSTDTQYF
J gene: TRBJ2-1; D gene: NA; V gene: TRBV5-1; CDR3 length: 16; clone size: NA; CDR3 DNA: TGCGCCAGCAGCTTGTTGGGTAGCAGTTCCTACAATGAGCAGTTCTTC; CDR3 protein: CASSLLGSSSYNEQFF
J gene: TRBJ1-2; D gene: NA; V gene: TRBV7-9; CDR3 length: 14; clone size: NA; CDR3 DNA: TGTGCCAGCAGCTTTGACAGACCTATCTATGGCTACACCTTC; CDR3 protein: CASSFDRPIYGYTF
J gene: TRBJ2-7; D gene: TRBD1; V gene: TRBV6-1; CDR3 length: 11; clone size: NA; CDR3 DNA: TGTGCCAGCAGCCTAGGACAGGGCTCATACTTC; CDR3 protein: CASSLGQGSYF
J gene: TRBJ2-7; D gene: NA; V gene: TRBV29-1; CDR3 length: 13; clone size: NA; CDR3 DNA: TGCAGCGTTGGGGGGGACAGATCCTACGAGCAGTACTTC; CDR3 protein: CSVGGDRSYEQYF
J gene: TRBJ2-6; D gene: NA; V gene: TRBV27; CDR3 length: 16; clone size: NA; CDR3 DNA: TGTGCCAGCAGTTTAGATGGGCCTGGGGGGGCCAACGTCCTGACTTTC; CDR3 protein: CASSLDGPGGANVLTF
J gene: TRBJ1-6; D gene: TRBD1; V gene: TRBV6-6; CDR3 length: 15; clone size: NA; CDR3 DNA: TGTGCCAGCAGTTACTCCGGGACAGGGAATTCACCCCTCCACTTT; CDR3 protein: CASSYSGTGNSPLHF
J gene: TRBJ1-3; D gene: NA; V gene: TRBV6-1; CDR3 length: 12; clone size: NA; CDR3 DNA: TGTGCCAGCCGACAGAAGGGAAACACCATATATTTT; CDR3 protein: CASRQKGNTIYF
J gene: TRBJ2-3; D gene: NA; V gene: TRBV7-9; CDR3 length: 16; clone size: NA; CDR3 DNA: TGTGCCAGCAGCTTAGCTCCCCGAGGGTCGACGGATACGCAGTATTTT; CDR3 protein: CASSLAPRGSTDTQYF
J gene: TRBJ2-5; D gene: TRBD1; V gene: TRBV5-1; CDR3 length: 15; clone size: NA; CDR3 DNA: TGCGCCAGCAGCTTGGAAGGACAGGGCACGGAGACCCAGTACTTC; CDR3 protein: CASSLEGQGTETQYF